This TCR beta chain was captured by sequencing in a study of blood T cell repertoires in COVID-19. In the study overall: PBMCs, B-cell-depleted T cells, or T cells were the source of the cDNA or gDNA that made up the material.

Libraries were prepared by immunoSEQ multiplex PCR; TCRdb keeps only in-frame clonotypes and omits some of them. The profile shows around 45,000 clones, about four fifths of them singletons. This clone was counted between two and nine times. Germline V gene lookup returns CDR1 SGHRS and CDR2 YFSETQ. The V segment lost 4 bases and the J segment 1 base; nucleotides outside the gene matches: 5. This CDR3 has 15 residues. The chain uses TRBV5-1 and TRBJ2-7; TRBD1 aligns across 10 bases. Sequencing was carried out using peripheral blood. The receptor was isolated from an older woman with acute or convalescent COVID-19. Written as DNA, the CDR3 is TGCGCCAGCAGCCTAAGACAGGGGGCGTCCTACGAGCAGTACTTC. This encodes CASSLRQGASYEQYF. The whole variable domain, filled in from reference TRBV5-1 and TRBJ2-7, reads KAGVTQTPRYLIKTRGQQVTLSCSPISGHRSVSWYQQTPGQGLQFLFEYFSETQRNKGNFPGRFSGRQFSNSRSEMNVSTLELGDSALYLCASSLRQGASYEQYFGPGTRLTVT.